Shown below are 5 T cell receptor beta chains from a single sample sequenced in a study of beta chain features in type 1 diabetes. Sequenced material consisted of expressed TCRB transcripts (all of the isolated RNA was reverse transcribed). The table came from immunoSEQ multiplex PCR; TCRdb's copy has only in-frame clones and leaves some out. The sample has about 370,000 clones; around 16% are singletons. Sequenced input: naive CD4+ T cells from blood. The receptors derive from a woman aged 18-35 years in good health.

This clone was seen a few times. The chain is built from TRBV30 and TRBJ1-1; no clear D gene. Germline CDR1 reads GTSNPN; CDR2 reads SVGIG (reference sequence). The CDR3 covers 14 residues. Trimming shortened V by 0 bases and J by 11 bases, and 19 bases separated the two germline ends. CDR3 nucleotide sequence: TGTGCCTGGAGTGTAATGGGTGGGAGTTTATTGGCTTTCTTT. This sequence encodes CAWSVMGGSLLAFF.

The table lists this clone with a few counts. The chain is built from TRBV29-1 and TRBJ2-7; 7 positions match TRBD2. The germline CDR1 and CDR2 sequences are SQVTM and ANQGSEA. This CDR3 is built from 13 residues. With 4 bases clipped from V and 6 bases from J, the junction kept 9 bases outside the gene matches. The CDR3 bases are TGCAGCGTTGGGGGCGGGAGTCGGGGCGAGCAGTACTTC. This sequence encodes CSVGGGSRGEQYF.

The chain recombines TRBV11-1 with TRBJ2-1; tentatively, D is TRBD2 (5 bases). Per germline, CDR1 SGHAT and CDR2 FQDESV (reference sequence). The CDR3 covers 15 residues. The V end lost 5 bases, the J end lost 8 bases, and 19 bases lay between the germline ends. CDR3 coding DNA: TGTGCCAGCAGCCCCTCCCCGAACGGGGTACATGAGCAGTTCTTC. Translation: CASSPSPNGVHEQFF. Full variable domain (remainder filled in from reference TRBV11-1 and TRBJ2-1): EAEVAQSPRYKITEKSQAVAFWCDPISGHATLYWYRQILGQGPELLVQFQDESVVDDSQLPKDRFSAERLKGVDSTLKIQPAELGDSAMYLCASSPSPNGVHEQFFGPGTRLTVL.

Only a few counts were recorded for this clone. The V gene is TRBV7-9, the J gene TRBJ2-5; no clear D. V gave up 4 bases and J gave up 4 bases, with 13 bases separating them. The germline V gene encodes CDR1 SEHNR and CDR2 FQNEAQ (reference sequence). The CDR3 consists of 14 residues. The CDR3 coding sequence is TGTGCCAGCAGCTCGTCGCAGTCCCGAGAGACCCAGTACTTC. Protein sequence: CASSSSQSRETQYF. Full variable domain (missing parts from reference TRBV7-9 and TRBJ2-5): DTGVSQNPRHKITKRGQNVTFRCDPISEHNRLYWYRQTLGQGPEFLTYFQNEAQLEKSRLLSDRFSAERPKGSFSTLEIQRTEQGDSAMYLCASSSSQSRETQYFGPGTRLLVL.

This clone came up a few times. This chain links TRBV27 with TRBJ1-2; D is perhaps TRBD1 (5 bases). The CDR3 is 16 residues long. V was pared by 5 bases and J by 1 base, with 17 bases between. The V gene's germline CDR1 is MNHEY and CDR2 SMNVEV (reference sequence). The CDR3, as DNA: TGTGCCAGCAGTGCCCAAAGTAGCAGGGATAACTATGGCTACACCTTC. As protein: CASSAQSSRDNYGYTF.